Below are 2 T cell receptor beta chains sequenced from a single sample in a study of T-cell memory formation after mild COVID-19. Via MiXCR, TCRdb re-called the 5' RACE reads, giving one row per CDR3 protein. The top ten clones hold around two fifths of a sample with roughly 45,000 distinct CDR3 sequences, roughly a quarter of them seen once. The sequenced material came from PBMCs or a T cell subset sorted from them (not recorded which). These receptors all stem from a young man who had mild COVID-19 (a few samples of this study predate the infection). Cell type and time point are not known.

The V and J genes are TRBV2 and TRBJ2-3, with TRBD2 identical over 11 bases. This CDR3 comprises 16 residues. Germline loops: CDR1 SNHLY, CDR2 FYNNEI. Trimming removed 5 bases from V and 0 bases from J; junction bases left unmatched: 4. CDR3 residues: CASSPTSGRSTDTQYF. Written as DNA, the CDR3 is TGTGCCAGCAGTCCCACTAGCGGGAGAAGCACAGATACGCAGTATTTT. The full variable domain, rest sourced from reference TRBV2 and TRBJ2-3, is EPEVTQTPSHQVTQMGQEVILRCVPISNHLYFYWYRQILGQKVEFLVSFYNNEISEKSEIFDDQFSVERPDGSNFTLKIRSTKLEDSAMYFCASSPTSGRSTDTQYFGPGTRLTVL.

The rearrangement uses TRBV25-1 and TRBJ2-7, with a possible D match to TRBD1 (6 bases). V lost 1 base and J 3 bases, leaving 13 bases between the germline ends. The length of the CDR3 is 15 residues. The germline V gene encodes CDR1 MGHDK and CDR2 SYGVNS. In DNA, the CDR3 is TGTGCCAGCAGTGAATCGACAGGAGTTTACTACGAGCAGTACTTC. Translating gives CASSESTGVYYEQYF.